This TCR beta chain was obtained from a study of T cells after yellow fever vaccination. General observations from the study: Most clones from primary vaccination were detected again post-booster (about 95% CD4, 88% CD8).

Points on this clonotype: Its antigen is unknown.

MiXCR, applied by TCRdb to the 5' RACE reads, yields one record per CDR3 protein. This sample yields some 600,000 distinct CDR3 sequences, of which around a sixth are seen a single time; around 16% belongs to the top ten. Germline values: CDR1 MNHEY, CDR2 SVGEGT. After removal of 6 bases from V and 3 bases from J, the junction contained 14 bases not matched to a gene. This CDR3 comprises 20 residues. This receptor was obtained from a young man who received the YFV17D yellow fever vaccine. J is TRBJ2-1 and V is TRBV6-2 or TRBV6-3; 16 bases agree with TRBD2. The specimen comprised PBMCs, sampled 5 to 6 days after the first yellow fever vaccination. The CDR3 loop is CASSTDRGLAGGPIYNEQFF. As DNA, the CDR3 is TGTGCCAGCAGCACCGACAGGGGACTAGCGGGGGGGCCAATCTACAATGAGCAGTTCTTC.